The source of this TCR beta chain is a study of blood T cells in healthy people across ages. Findings of the study overall: Roughly linear declines in TCR beta diversity per million T cells occurred with age.

Alongside a J-beta primer mix, a sample-barcoded 5' primer served in a second PCR lasting roughly 7 to 12 cycles. TCRdb reprocessed the 5' RACE reads with MiXCR, giving one entry per CDR3 protein. The sample comprises over 950,000 distinct CDR3 sequences, roughly 51% of which are singletons, and 20% to 25% rests with the top ten. As regards this clonotype: Its cognate antigen is unknown.

V gave up 5 bases and J gave up 7 bases; unmatched junction bases: 6. CDR1 DFQATT and CDR2 SNEGSKA come from the germline V gene (reference sequence). This CDR3 is 13 amino acids long. The sequenced material came from blood. The rearrangement joins TRBV20-1 to TRBJ2-1, with 9 bases that match TRBD1. This TCR came from an older woman in good health. The CDR3 loop is CSALGTGSNEQFF. The CDR3 nucleotides are TGCAGTGCTCTTGGGACAGGGTCTAATGAGCAGTTCTTC.